A selection of T cell receptor beta chains follows, all from one sample in a study of shared clonotypes between healthy human individuals. Repertoires were generated with immunoSEQ multiplex PCR, while TCRdb's copy carries only in-frame clones and drops some. The sample records more than 1.2 million clones, about 98.5% being singletons. Sample: naive CD4+ T cells sorted from blood. These receptors originate from a man between 25 and 39 years old in good health. Both conserved end residues are part of each CDR3. The order of the fields is clone size, D gene, J gene, V gene, CDR3 DNA, CDR3 protein. D genes are given only for firm matches. Not all rows give a size; the values are once, few, many and, for expanded clones, a class.

abundance: .
d_gene: .
j_gene: TRBJ2-5
v_gene: TRBV9
CDR3nt: TGTGCCAGCAGCGTAGCCTCGGGCTTCCAAGAGACCCAGTACTTC
CDR3aa: CASSVASGFQETQYF

abundance: .
d_gene: TRBD1
j_gene: TRBJ2-1
v_gene: TRBV7-6
CDR3nt: TGTGCCAGCAGCCTTGGGACAGCGAGCTCCTACAATGAGCAGTTCTTC
CDR3aa: CASSLGTASSYNEQFF

abundance: once
d_gene: .
j_gene: TRBJ2-7
v_gene: TRBV19
CDR3nt: TGTGCCAGTAGTACCACCTGGGGGCCCTACGAGCAGTACTTC
CDR3aa: CASSTTWGPYEQYF

abundance: .
d_gene: .
j_gene: TRBJ2-7
v_gene: TRBV28
CDR3nt: TGTGCCAGCAGTCCCGGCCCTGGGGGTTACGAGCAGTACTTC
CDR3aa: CASSPGPGGYEQYF

abundance: .
d_gene: .
j_gene: TRBJ1-3
v_gene: TRBV27
CDR3nt: TGTGCCAGCCTCCGGGGAAACACCATATATTTT
CDR3aa: CASLRGNTIYF

abundance: .
d_gene: .
j_gene: TRBJ2-6
v_gene: TRBV5-1
CDR3nt: TGCGCCAGCAGCTTGTTGGGCTCTGGGGCCAACGTCCTGACTTTC
CDR3aa: CASSLLGSGANVLTF

abundance: once
d_gene: .
j_gene: TRBJ2-3
v_gene: TRBV14
CDR3nt: TGTGCCAGCAGCTACAATTCGTGGGCCACCGGCACAGATACGCAGTATTTT
CDR3aa: CASSYNSWATGTDTQYF

abundance: .
d_gene: TRBD2
j_gene: TRBJ2-7
v_gene: TRBV5-4
CDR3nt: TGTGCCAGCAGCTACGGGGGGGGTGTACCCTACGAGCAGTACTTC
CDR3aa: CASSYGGGVPYEQYF

abundance: .
d_gene: TRBD1
j_gene: TRBJ1-1
v_gene: TRBV11-2
CDR3nt: TGTGCCAGCAGCCAGGAAGGGACAGGGCTGAACACTGAAGCTTTCTTT
CDR3aa: CASSQEGTGLNTEAFF

abundance: .
d_gene: TRBD2
j_gene: TRBJ2-7
v_gene: TRBV9
CDR3nt: TGTGCCAGCAGCGTCTCCGGTAGCGGGACCTACGAGCAGTACTTC
CDR3aa: CASSVSGSGTYEQYF

abundance: .
d_gene: TRBD1
j_gene: TRBJ2-7
v_gene: TRBV10-2
CDR3nt: TGCGCCAGCAGTGACCCCGGGACAGGGAACCTCGAGCAGTACTTC
CDR3aa: CASSDPGTGNLEQYF

abundance: .
d_gene: TRBD2
j_gene: TRBJ2-5
v_gene: TRBV15
CDR3nt: TGTGCCACCAGCAGAAGTTCAGGGGGTACTAGCGGGAGTCGAGAGACCCAGTACTTC
CDR3aa: CATSRSSGGTSGSRETQYF

abundance: once
d_gene: .
j_gene: TRBJ2-7
v_gene: TRBV18
CDR3nt: TGTGCCAGCTCAAGATCGGACAGCCTCTACGAGCAGTACTTC
CDR3aa: CASSRSDSLYEQYF

abundance: .
d_gene: TRBD2
j_gene: TRBJ2-1
v_gene: TRBV27
CDR3nt: TGTGCCAGCAGTGGGACTAGCGGGAGGTCCTACAATGAGCAGTTCTTC
CDR3aa: CASSGTSGRSYNEQFF

abundance: .
d_gene: .
j_gene: TRBJ2-1
v_gene: TRBV5-1
CDR3nt: TGCGCCAGCAGCTTGGGGAGCGGCTCCTACAATGAGCAGTTCTTC
CDR3aa: CASSLGSGSYNEQFF

abundance: .
d_gene: TRBD2
j_gene: TRBJ2-7
v_gene: TRBV2
CDR3nt: TGTGCCAGCAGTTCGGGACTAGCCGAGCAGTACTTC
CDR3aa: CASSSGLAEQYF

abundance: .
d_gene: TRBD1
j_gene: TRBJ1-2
v_gene: TRBV28
CDR3nt: TGTGCCAGCAGTTTCCCCCAGGGACAGGCCCTCTATGGCTACACCTTC
CDR3aa: CASSFPQGQALYGYTF

abundance: .
d_gene: TRBD1
j_gene: TRBJ1-5
v_gene: TRBV4-1
CDR3nt: TGCGCCAGCAGCCAAAAGGCCCAGGGGGTCAATAGCAATCAGCCCCAGCATTTT
CDR3aa: CASSQKAQGVNSNQPQHF

abundance: .
d_gene: .
j_gene: TRBJ2-2
v_gene: TRBV5-1
CDR3nt: TGCGCCAGCAGCCCAGTGATGAACACCGGGGAGCTGTTTTTT
CDR3aa: CASSPVMNTGELFF

abundance: .
d_gene: .
j_gene: TRBJ2-7
v_gene: TRBV7-6
CDR3nt: TGTGCCAGCAGCCCCCGAGAGGCCAGCTCCTACGAGCAGTACTTC
CDR3aa: CASSPREASSYEQYF

abundance: once
d_gene: .
j_gene: TRBJ1-3
v_gene: TRBV29-1
CDR3nt: TGCAGCGCCGCTTGGGACACCAGCTCTGGAAACACCATATATTTT
CDR3aa: CSAAWDTSSGNTIYF

abundance: .
d_gene: TRBD1
j_gene: TRBJ2-1
v_gene: TRBV5-1
CDR3nt: TGCGCCAGCAGCTTGACAGGGGATCTAATCAATGAGCAGTTCTTC
CDR3aa: CASSLTGDLINEQFF

abundance: .
d_gene: .
j_gene: TRBJ1-5
v_gene: TRBV18
CDR3nt: TGTGCCAGCCGAGAAGGCGCCGGGGTGGTTCAGCCCCAGCATTTT
CDR3aa: CASREGAGVVQPQHF

abundance: .
d_gene: .
j_gene: TRBJ2-3
v_gene: TRBV7-9
CDR3nt: TGTGCCAGCAGCTTTCCGGGTGATACGCAGTATTTT
CDR3aa: CASSFPGDTQYF

abundance: .
d_gene: TRBD1
j_gene: TRBJ1-5
v_gene: TRBV19
CDR3nt: TGTGCCAGTAGTATTGGACAGGGAACAGGGAGTCAGCCCCAGCATTTT
CDR3aa: CASSIGQGTGSQPQHF

abundance: once
d_gene: .
j_gene: TRBJ1-1
v_gene: TRBV28
CDR3nt: TGTGCCAGCAGTTTGGCCAACCGAGGACCGAACACTGAAGCTTTCTTT
CDR3aa: CASSLANRGPNTEAFF

abundance: .
d_gene: .
j_gene: TRBJ1-5
v_gene: TRBV19
CDR3nt: TGTGCCAGTAGTCCAGGGGTCGTTCAGCCCCAGCATTTT
CDR3aa: CASSPGVVQPQHF

abundance: .
d_gene: .
j_gene: TRBJ2-7
v_gene: TRBV6-5
CDR3nt: TGTGCCAGCAGACCCGTGAGTCAAGCTTTATACGAGCAGTACTTC
CDR3aa: CASRPVSQALYEQYF

abundance: .
d_gene: .
j_gene: TRBJ2-2
v_gene: TRBV5-4
CDR3nt: TGTGCCAGCAGCTTGGCTGGGGGCCTGAGCACCGGGGAGCTGTTTTTT
CDR3aa: CASSLAGGLSTGELFF

abundance: .
d_gene: .
j_gene: TRBJ2-1
v_gene: TRBV6-6
CDR3nt: TGTGCCAGTCTTCCCGGGACGTTCTACAATGAGCAGTTCTTC
CDR3aa: CASLPGTFYNEQFF

abundance: .
d_gene: .
j_gene: TRBJ2-1
v_gene: TRBV7-9
CDR3nt: TGTGCCAGCAGCTTAGGAGGGGGCAGGGGGAGGTACAATGAGCAGTTCTTC
CDR3aa: CASSLGGGRGRYNEQFF

abundance: .
d_gene: .
j_gene: TRBJ2-2
v_gene: TRBV6-6
CDR3nt: TGTGCCGGTTTTGGGAACACCGGGGAGCTGTTTTTT
CDR3aa: CAGFGNTGELFF

abundance: .
d_gene: .
j_gene: TRBJ1-5
v_gene: TRBV28
CDR3nt: TGTGCCAGCAGTTTAGAACAGCACAATCAGCCCCAGCATTTT
CDR3aa: CASSLEQHNQPQHF

abundance: .
d_gene: .
j_gene: TRBJ2-4
v_gene: TRBV6-5
CDR3nt: TGTGCCAGCAGAAGGTCCGCCACAGGGCGGAACATTCAGTACTTC
CDR3aa: CASRRSATGRNIQYF

abundance: .
d_gene: TRBD1
j_gene: TRBJ1-1
v_gene: TRBV2
CDR3nt: TGTGCCAGCAGTGCGTACAGGGGGCGCACTGAAGCTTTCTTT
CDR3aa: CASSAYRGRTEAFF

abundance: once
d_gene: .
j_gene: TRBJ2-3
v_gene: TRBV4-3
CDR3nt: TGCGCCAGCAGCCAAGATCCGAGAGATACGCAGTATTTT
CDR3aa: CASSQDPRDTQYF

abundance: .
d_gene: .
j_gene: TRBJ1-3
v_gene: TRBV27
CDR3nt: TGTGCCACCCGGGGACCTGGAAACACCATATATTTT
CDR3aa: CATRGPGNTIYF

abundance: .
d_gene: .
j_gene: TRBJ2-7
v_gene: TRBV10-2
CDR3nt: TGCGCCAGCAGTATAGGGGGGACCAAGCTCGAGCAGTACTTC
CDR3aa: CASSIGGTKLEQYF

abundance: .
d_gene: .
j_gene: TRBJ2-3
v_gene: TRBV4-1
CDR3nt: TGCGCCAGCAGCCAAGATATCGGCTTCTCTAACACAGATACGCAGTATTTT
CDR3aa: CASSQDIGFSNTDTQYF

abundance: .
d_gene: TRBD1
j_gene: TRBJ1-2
v_gene: TRBV7-8
CDR3nt: TGTGCCAGCAGCTTAGAGGGGGCCCACTATGGCTACACCTTC
CDR3aa: CASSLEGAHYGYTF

abundance: .
d_gene: .
j_gene: TRBJ2-3
v_gene: TRBV5-6
CDR3nt: TGTGCCAGCAGCTTGTTGGGTCTTAGCACAGATACGCAGTATTTT
CDR3aa: CASSLLGLSTDTQYF

abundance: .
d_gene: .
j_gene: TRBJ2-2
v_gene: TRBV19
CDR3nt: TGTGCCAGTAGCCCCACGCCCCCGGGCACCGGGGAGCTGTTTTTT
CDR3aa: CASSPTPPGTGELFF